This TCR beta chain was recorded in a study of PD-1 blockade in mismatch repair-deficient tumors. This CDR3 spans 16 amino acids. The germline V gene has CDR1 SQVTM and CDR2 ANQGSEA. V gave up 8 bases and J gave up 2 bases, with 23 bases separating them. Method: immunoSEQ multiplex PCR; TCRdb's copy keeps in-frame clones and lacks some. The sample shows tens of thousands of clones, around 80% of them seen only once. Source: PBMCs, taken roughly 40 weeks after starting pembrolizumab. This chain uses TRBV29-1 with TRBJ2-3, with D maybe TRBD2 (6 bases). This clonotype originated in an adult with mismatch repair-deficient cancer. The CDR3 DNA follows: TGCAGCCTAGAAGGAGGGCCTCATCTAAACACAGATACGCAGTATTTT. This encodes CSLEGGPHLNTDTQYF.